Described below is a single TCR beta chain sequence and its context. This entry is derived from a study of CD8 T cells in Susac syndrome. RNA, at roughly 0.5 to 1 ug, was reverse transcribed with random hexamers. A single record per CDR3 protein comes from TCRdb applying MiXCR to the immunoSEQ multiplex PCR reads. The sample lists approximately 200,000 distinct CDR3 sequences; under 97% were seen once. The CDR3 totals 12 residues. The germline CDR1 and CDR2 sequences are DFQATT and SNEGSKA (reference sequence). Trimming removed 6 bases from V and 3 bases from J, with 12 bases in between. This TCR derives from a human donor with multiple sclerosis. This chain connects TRBV20-1 to TRBJ2-7; possible D gene TRBD1, 7 bases. Sequenced input: CD4+ T cells from PBMCs. DNA of the CDR3: TGCAGTGCGTCGGGGGACAGCTACGAGCAGTACTTC. Amino acid sequence: CSASGDSYEQYF.